The source of this TCR beta chain is a study of blood T cell repertoires in COVID-19. At the level of the study: Some COVID-19 samples were acute and others convalescent; all came from the United States, Italy and Spain.

The CDR3 runs 11 residues. Germline V lookup: CDR1 MGHRA, CDR2 YSYEKL. The V gene lost 1 base and the J gene lost 8 bases, with 5 bases spanning the gap. Method: immunoSEQ multiplex PCR; TCRdb's copy keeps in-frame clones and lacks some. In the table there are fewer than 350,000 clones, around 84% of which are singletons. This rearrangement joins TRBV4-1 to TRBJ1-2; D is undetermined. The sequence came from a woman under 40 who had been exposed to COVID-19. Sequenced input: PBMCs or T cells enriched from blood (not recorded which). In DNA form, the CDR3 reads TGCGCCAGCAGCCAAGTCTCCGGCTACACCTTC. Protein sequence: CASSQVSGYTF.